The T cell receptor beta chain described here comes from a study of lymphopenia after photon versus proton radiotherapy. V lost 7 bases to trimming and J lost 3 bases, with 12 bases between them. Germline V gene data show CDR1 as MNHNS and CDR2 as SASEGT. The CDR3 consists of 13 residues. A remark on this clone: Its antigen remains unknown.

Sequencing used immunoSEQ multiplex PCR; TCRdb keeps in-frame clones, though not all of them. The repertoire holds 65,000 to 75,000 clones, with 75% to 90% as singletons. The study, taken as a whole, reports: Post-nadir diversity loss with photons came from oligoclonal expansion, particularly CD8+ Temra cells. Under photons, naive T cells and diversity fell while effector/memory populations rose. Only patients who died were analyzed for survival; proton advantage is unproven.

The chain recombines TRBV6-1 with TRBJ1-2; perhaps TRBD1 as D (5 bases). The sequenced sample was peripheral blood, obtained from a patient treated with proton-based radiotherapy. This TCR was recovered from an elderly man with esophageal cancer. The CDR3 region has the DNA TGTGCCAGCACGGGGCAGGGTGACTATGGCTACACCTTC. This encodes CASTGQGDYGYTF.